What follows describes a single T cell receptor beta chain. The table came from immunoSEQ multiplex PCR; TCRdb's copy has only in-frame clones and leaves some out. There are 70,000 to 75,000 clones in the sample; about 93% occur only once, and under 2% lies in the top ten. This entry is derived from a study of cytomegalovirus exposure and HLA in healthy donors. V was clipped by 4 bases and J by 0 bases, with 10 bases between them. The CDR3 runs to 15 residues. CDR1 and CDR2 (germline): SEHNR, FQNEAQ (reference sequence). The clonotype was recovered from a woman under 30 in good health and CMV-seropositive. Material: PBMCs. The chain joins TRBV7-9 to TRBJ2-1; the D is unclear. This CDR3 is CASSSDLSSYNEQFF. DNA for the CDR3: TGTGCCAGCAGCTCAGACTTGAGCTCCTACAATGAGCAGTTCTTC.